A single sample gave rise to the 9 T cell receptor beta chains below, sequenced in a study of T cells in localized non-small cell lung cancer. Produced via immunoSEQ multiplex PCR; TCRdb's table is partial and in-frame only. The sample comprises 50,000 to 60,000 clones, over 60% of which are singletons, and roughly 4.5% rests with the top ten. Specimen: PBMCs, collected before any cancer treatment. These receptors came from a woman aged 35-75 years with stage II lung adenocarcinoma.

The V call is TRBV5-5, the J call TRBJ2-5, with 9 bases lining up with TRBD2. The length of the CDR3 is 16 residues. Germline V gene sequence: CDR1 SGHKS, CDR2 YYEKEE (reference sequence). With V trimmed by 4 bases and J by 4 bases, 11 bases remained unmatched. This CDR3 is CASSPPGAGGRETQYF. The CDR3 region has the DNA TGTGCCAGCAGCCCCCCTGGGGCGGGGGGGAGAGAGACCCAGTACTTC.

The chain is built from TRBV30 and TRBJ1-1; possible D gene TRBD1, 6 bases. Per germline, CDR1 GTSNPN and CDR2 SVGIG (reference sequence). Between the trimmed V and J ends, which lost 4 bases and 0 bases, there was a span of 21 bases. The CDR3 is 17 amino acids. CDR3 amino acids: CAWIPTGRALMNTEAFF. CDR3 nucleotide sequence: TGTGCCTGGATACCAACAGGGAGAGCTTTGATGAACACTGAAGCTTTCTTT.

The chain employs TRBV6-6 and TRBJ2-3; D is ambiguous. V dropped 4 bases and J dropped 5 bases, with 7 bases sitting between them. The CDR3 consists of 12 residues. From germline, CDR1 is MNHNY and CDR2 SVGAGI (reference sequence). For the CDR3, the DNA is TGTGCCAGCAGTTCGGGTGGAGATACGCAGTATTTT. This encodes CASSSGGDTQYF.

This chain connects TRBV2 to TRBJ2-1; D unclear. With 7 bases removed from V and 2 bases from J, the gap between germline ends came to 12 bases. CDR1 is SNHLY, CDR2 FYNNEI, per germline. The CDR3 is made up of 14 amino acids. The CDR3 nucleotides read TGTGCCAGCAAGGCAGGCCCTGCCTACAATGAGCAGTTCTTC. Its protein is CASKAGPAYNEQFF.

The chain recombines TRBV10-3 with TRBJ2-3; D unresolved. CDR3 length: 13 residues. V was clipped by 6 bases and J by 4 bases, with 11 bases between them. Germline CDR1 ENHRY, CDR2 SYGVKD. This CDR3 reads CAIRGYFPDTQYF. DNA for the CDR3: TGTGCCATCAGGGGGTACTTCCCAGATACGCAGTATTTT.

V gene TRBV9 combines with J gene TRBJ1-4; D call uncertain. The length of the CDR3 is 14 residues. Trimming shortened V by 1 base and J by 2 bases, and 6 bases separated the two germline ends. The V gene's germline CDR1 is SGDLS and CDR2 YYNGEE. CDR3: CASSVYWTNEKLFF. CDR3 DNA: TGTGCCAGCAGCGTATATTGGACTAATGAAAAACTGTTTTTT.

As DNA, the CDR3 is TGTGCCAGCAGTTTAGGGAGCAATCAGCCCCAGCATTTT. Protein sequence: CASSLGSNQPQHF. The chain is built from TRBV27 and TRBJ1-5; D not certain. This CDR3 region has 13 residues. V dropped 2 bases and J dropped 1 base, with 3 bases sitting between them. Germline assignment: CDR1 MNHEY and CDR2 SMNVEV (reference sequence).

With regard to this clone: A read error may account for a junction end that differs from germline. Other DNA variants within this sample encode the same CDR3. The chain is built from TRBV29-1 and TRBJ2-7; D possibly corresponds to TRBD2 (5 bases). The CDR3 is 12 amino acids. CDR1 and CDR2 (germline): SQVTM, ANQGSEA. The CDR3 loop is CSVERGQGEQYF. For the CDR3, the DNA is TGCAGCGTTGAACGCGGGCAAGGAGAGCAGTACTTT.

The J gene is TRBJ2-1, the V gene TRBV5-5, with D perhaps matching TRBD1 or TRBD2 (5 bases each). The CDR3 runs to 15 residues. The V end was cut by 0 bases, the J end by 3 bases, with 10 bases between. The germline V gene has CDR1 SGHKS and CDR2 YYEKEE (reference sequence). The chain's CDR3 is CASSLGTGGYNEQFF. In DNA form, the CDR3 reads TGTGCCAGCAGCTTGGGTACAGGAGGCTACAATGAGCAGTTCTTC.